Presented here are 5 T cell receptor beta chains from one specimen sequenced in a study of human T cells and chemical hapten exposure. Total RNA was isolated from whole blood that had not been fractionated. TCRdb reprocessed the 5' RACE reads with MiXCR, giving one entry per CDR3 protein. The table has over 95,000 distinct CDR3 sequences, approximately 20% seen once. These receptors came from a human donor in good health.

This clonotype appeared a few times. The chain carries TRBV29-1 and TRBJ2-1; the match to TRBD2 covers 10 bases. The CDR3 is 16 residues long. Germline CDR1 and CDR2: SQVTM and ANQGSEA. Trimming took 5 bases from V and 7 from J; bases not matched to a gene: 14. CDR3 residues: CSVFFSLAGVGNEQFF. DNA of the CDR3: TGCAGCGTTTTCTTTTCCCTAGCGGGAGTAGGAAATGAGCAGTTCTTC.

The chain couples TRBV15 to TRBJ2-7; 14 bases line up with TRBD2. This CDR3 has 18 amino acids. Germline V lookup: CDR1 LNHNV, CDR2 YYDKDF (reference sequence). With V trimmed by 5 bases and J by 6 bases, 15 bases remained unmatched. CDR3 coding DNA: TGTGCCACCAGCGAAGGACTAGCGGGAGGCCGGAGTAAGGTCGAGCAGTACTTC. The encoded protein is CATSEGLAGGRSKVEQYF. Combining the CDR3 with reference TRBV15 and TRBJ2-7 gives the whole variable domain DAMVIQNPRYQVTQFGKPVTLSCSQTLNHNVMYWYQQKSSQAPKLLFHYYDKDFNNEADTPDNFQSRRPNTSFCFLDIRSPGLGDTAMYLCATSEGLAGGRSKVEQYFGPGTRLTVT.

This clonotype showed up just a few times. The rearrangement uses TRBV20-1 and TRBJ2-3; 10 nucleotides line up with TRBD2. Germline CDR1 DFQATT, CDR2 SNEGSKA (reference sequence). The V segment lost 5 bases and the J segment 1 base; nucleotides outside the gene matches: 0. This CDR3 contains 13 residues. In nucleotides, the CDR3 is TGCAGTGCTGGACTAGCGGGCACAGATACGCAGTATTTT. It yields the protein CSAGLAGTDTQYF.

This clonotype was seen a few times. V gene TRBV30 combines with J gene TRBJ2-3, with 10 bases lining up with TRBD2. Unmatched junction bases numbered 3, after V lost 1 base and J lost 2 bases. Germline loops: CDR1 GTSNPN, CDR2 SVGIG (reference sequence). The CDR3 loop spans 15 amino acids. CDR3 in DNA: TGTGCCTGGAGTGATAGCGGGAGGCCCACAGATACGCAGTATTTT. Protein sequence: CAWSDSGRPTDTQYF.

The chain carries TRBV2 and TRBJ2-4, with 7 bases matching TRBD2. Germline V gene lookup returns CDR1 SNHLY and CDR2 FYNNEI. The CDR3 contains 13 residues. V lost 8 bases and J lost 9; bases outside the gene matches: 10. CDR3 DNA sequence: TGTGCCAGCGGGGGGGACCCATCACCCATTCAGTACTTC. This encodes CASGGDPSPIQYF.